Shown below are 5 T cell receptor beta chains from a single sample sequenced in a study of CD8+CD57+ T cells in acquired aplastic anemia. The use of genomic DNA as template underpinned the TCR beta VDJ and CDR3 profiling. TCRdb reprocessed the reads with MiXCR, giving one entry per CDR3 protein. This sample carries around 190,000 distinct CDR3 sequences, roughly half of them seen once, and the ten largest clones take about a sixth. The sequenced sample was sorted CD4+, CD8+, or CD8+CD57+ T cells (not recorded which) from PBMCs. The receptors shown here come from a human donor in good health, serving as a control.

CDR3 DNA: TGTGCCAGCAGTTTGACGGAAACTCAAGAGACCCAGTACTTC. Translating it yields CASSLTETQETQYF. The chain carries TRBV12-3 or TRBV12-4 and TRBJ2-5; no firm D call. This CDR3 region has 14 residues. The V and J ends lost 3 bases and 2 bases respectively, with 10 bases between them.

This chain links TRBV7-2 with TRBJ2-7, with D maybe TRBD1 (6 bases). This CDR3 has 15 residues. In germline, CDR1 is SGHTA, CDR2 FQGNSA. Trimming cost V 3 bases and J 0 bases, with 12 bases left between them. DNA of the CDR3: TGTGCCAGCAGCTTGCAGGGGACATCCTCCTACGAGCAGTACTTC. Translation gives CASSLQGTSSYEQYF.

This clonotype was observed many times. V gene TRBV6-5 combines with J gene TRBJ2-6; D unresolved. CDR1 MNHEY and CDR2 SVGAGI come from the germline V gene. There are 13 residues in the CDR3. V lost 8 bases and J 3 bases, leaving 8 bases between the germline ends. The CDR3 sequence: CASAQGGANVLTF. The CDR3 DNA reads TGTGCCAGCGCTCAAGGTGGGGCCAACGTCCTGACTTTC.

This sequence joins TRBV7-3 and TRBJ2-7; D is unresolved. This CDR3 is built from 14 residues. Germline CDR1 is SGHTA and CDR2 is FQGTGA. The V end was cut by 2 bases, the J end by 3 bases, with 11 bases between. CDR3 in amino acids: CASSLGGLDYEQYF. CDR3 coding DNA: TGTGCCAGCAGCTTAGGTGGCCTCGACTACGAGCAGTACTTC.

In DNA form, the CDR3 reads TGTGCCAGCAGTAACAGGAATGAAAAACTGTTTTTT. It specifies CASSNRNEKLFF. The rearrangement uses TRBV28 and TRBJ1-4; the D gene is possibly TRBD1 (5 bases). This CDR3 has 12 residues. The V end was cut by 5 bases, the J end by 5 bases, with 6 bases between. Per germline, CDR1 MDHEN and CDR2 SYDVKM.